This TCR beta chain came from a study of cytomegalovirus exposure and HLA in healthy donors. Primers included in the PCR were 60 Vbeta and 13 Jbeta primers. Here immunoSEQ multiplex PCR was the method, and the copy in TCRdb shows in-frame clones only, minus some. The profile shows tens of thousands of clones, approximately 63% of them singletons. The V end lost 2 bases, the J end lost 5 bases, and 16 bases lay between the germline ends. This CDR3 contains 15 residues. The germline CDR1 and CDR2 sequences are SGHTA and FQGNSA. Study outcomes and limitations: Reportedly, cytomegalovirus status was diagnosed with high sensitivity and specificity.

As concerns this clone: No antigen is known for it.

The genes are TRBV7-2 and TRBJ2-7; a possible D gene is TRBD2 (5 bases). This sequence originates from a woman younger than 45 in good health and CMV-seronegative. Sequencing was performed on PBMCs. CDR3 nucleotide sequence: TGTGCCAGCAGCTTAAGGCCGGGATTAACTCACGAGCAGTACTTC. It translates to CASSLRPGLTHEQYF.